The rows below give T cell receptor beta chains drawn from one sample of a study of early T cells in non-severe SARS-CoV-2 infection. Via MiXCR, TCRdb re-called the 5' RACE reads, giving one row per CDR3 protein. The table includes over 90,000 distinct CDR3 sequences, about an eighth detected once. Sample: whole blood. These receptors originate from an adult who was a healthcare worker with PCR-confirmed SARS-CoV-2 infection or an uninfected control (not recorded which). CDR3s include the opening cysteine and the closing phenylalanine or tryptophan. D genes are given only for firm matches. Clone size is stated in some rows and not others, as once, few, many or a class when expanded.

d_call,v_call,j_call,clone_size,cdr3_nt,cdr3_aa
.,TRBV28,TRBJ2-5,few,TGTGCCAGCAGCCACCCGGCCCTAGAGACCCAGTACTTC,CASSHPALETQYF
.,TRBV6-6,TRBJ1-4,few,TGTGCCAGCAGTTACCGACGGGACTATCGGCAACTGTTTTTT,CASSYRRDYRQLFF
.,TRBV3-1,TRBJ1-1,few,TGTGCCAGCAGCCCAACGCCCAACACTGAAGCTTTCTTT,CASSPTPNTEAFF
TRBD1,TRBV4-1,TRBJ1-2,.,TGCGCCAGCAGCCAAGTTGACAGGGGTGACTATGGCTACACCTTC,CASSQVDRGDYGYTF
.,TRBV6-1,TRBJ2-2,few,TGTGCCAGCAGCTCGAGACCGCTGAACACCGGGGAGCTGTTTTTT,CASSSRPLNTGELFF
.,TRBV19,TRBJ2-1,.,TGTGCCAGTACTACCTGGGGGGCCAGCTCCTACAATGAGCAGTTCTTC,CASTTWGASSYNEQFF
.,TRBV5-4,TRBJ2-7,many,TGTGCCAGCAGCTTCGACTCGGAGGTCACCTACGAGCAGTACTTC,CASSFDSEVTYEQYF
.,TRBV7-8,TRBJ2-7,many,TGTGCCAGCAGCTCTGGGACCTATGGGCCCTACGAGCAGTACTTC,CASSSGTYGPYEQYF
.,TRBV10-1,TRBJ1-1,.,TGCGCCAGCAGTGGTCGACAAGACACTGAAGCTTTCTTT,CASSGRQDTEAFF
.,TRBV28,TRBJ2-7,many,TGTGCCAGCAGTTCCGGGGACGAGCAGTACTTC,CASSSGDEQYF
.,TRBV6-5,TRBJ2-3,many,TGTGCCAGCAGTTACGACTCGGCGGGGAGCACAGATACGCAGTATTTT,CASSYDSAGSTDTQYF
.,TRBV27,TRBJ1-6,.,TGTGCCAGCAGGGCCCAGGGTTCGGGTTCACCCCTCCACTTT,CASRAQGSGSPLHF
.,TRBV3-2,TRBJ1-6,medium-sized,TGTGCCAGCAGCCAAGAGGCACCCCTCCACTTT,CASSQEAPLHF
.,TRBV7-9,TRBJ1-5,.,TGTGCCAGCGGCTCCCCGTATCAGCCCCAGCATTTT,CASGSPYQPQHF
TRBD1,TRBV18,TRBJ1-1,.,TGTGCCAGCTCTGCGGGACAGGGTCGCACTGAAGCTTTCTTT,CASSAGQGRTEAFF
TRBD2,TRBV24-1,TRBJ2-1,many,TGTGCCACCAGTGATCTAGCGGGAGGTGGCCACAATGAGCAGTTCTTC,CATSDLAGGGHNEQFF
TRBD1,TRBV12-3/TRBV12-4,TRBJ2-1,few,TGTGCCAGCCGACAGGGAAGGGGGAGCTCCTACAATGAGCAGTTCTTC,CASRQGRGSSYNEQFF
.,TRBV5-1,TRBJ2-7,many,TGCGCCAGCAGTGAGGGATACTCCTCCTACGAGCAGTACTTC,CASSEGYSSYEQYF
.,TRBV7-9,TRBJ2-1,many,TGTGCCAGCAGCCCCGGTGGGGTAGGCCCCTACAATGAGCAGTTCTTC,CASSPGGVGPYNEQFF
.,TRBV9,TRBJ1-5,few,TGTGCCAGCAGTGCACACTCGGAGGGGCCCCAGCATTTT,CASSAHSEGPQHF
.,TRBV12-3/TRBV12-4,TRBJ2-2,many,TGTGCCCCATCTAAGGGGTCCAGGGTCACCGGGGAGCTGTTTTTT,CAPSKGSRVTGELFF
TRBD1,TRBV29-1,TRBJ2-4,.,TGCAGCGTTGAAGGGACAGGGACGGGAAACATTCAGTACTTC,CSVEGTGTGNIQYF
TRBD2,TRBV20-1,TRBJ2-7,many,TGCAGTGCCATCCTCGGGGGGTCCTACGAGCAGTACTTC,CSAILGGSYEQYF
.,TRBV5-5,TRBJ2-7,.,TGTGCCAGCAGCTTGGTTGTTGTGTCCCCCTACGAGCAGTACTTC,CASSLVVVSPYEQYF
.,TRBV10-3,TRBJ2-7,.,TGTGCCATCAGTGATGCCTACGAGCAGTACTTC,CAISDAYEQYF
.,TRBV11-2,TRBJ2-2,.,TGTGCCAGCAGTGGTAGCGGCAATAACCCCGGGGAGCTGTTTTTT,CASSGSGNNPGELFF
.,TRBV20-1,TRBJ2-5,.,TGCAGTGCTAGAGATCCCAAAGAGACCCAGTACTTC,CSARDPKETQYF
.,TRBV12-3/TRBV12-4,TRBJ1-3,.,TGTGCCAGCAGGCTTCAGGTACCTGGAAACACCATATATTTT,CASRLQVPGNTIYF
.,TRBV28,TRBJ2-1,.,TGTGCCAGCAAGAGAGGGACCAGTCGGGGTTCCTACAATGAGCAGTTCTTC,CASKRGTSRGSYNEQFF
.,TRBV25-1,TRBJ2-7,many,TGTGCCAGCAGTTTCGTCAACTGGGAGCAGTACTTC,CASSFVNWEQYF